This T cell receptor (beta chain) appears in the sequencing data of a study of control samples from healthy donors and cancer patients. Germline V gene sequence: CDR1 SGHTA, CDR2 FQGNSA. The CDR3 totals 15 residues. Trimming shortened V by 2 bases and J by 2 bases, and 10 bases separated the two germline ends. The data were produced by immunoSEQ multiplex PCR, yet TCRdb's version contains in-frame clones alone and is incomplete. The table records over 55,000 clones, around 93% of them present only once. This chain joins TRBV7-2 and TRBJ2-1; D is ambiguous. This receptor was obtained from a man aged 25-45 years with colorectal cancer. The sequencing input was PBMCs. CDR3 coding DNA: TGTGCCAGCAGCTTACAGGACCTTCCCTACAATGAGCAGTTCTTC. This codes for CASSLQDLPYNEQFF.